This T cell receptor (beta chain) was sequenced during a study of CD8 T cells in ankylosing spondylitis (dated by TCRdb to about 2017). Some background on the complete study: T cell receptor beta repertoires were profiled in healthy donors and ankylosing spondylitis patients so that disease-linked TCR variants could be found. The full study cohort comprised 25 ankylosing spondylitis patients and some 100 healthy donors. Peripheral blood was sampled, and synovial fluid was additionally collected from ankylosing spondylitis patients. Overall results and qualifications from the work: The disease-linked clones had a CD8+ phenotype and were found at relatively low frequencies in peripheral blood. The disease-linked clones were reported as significantly enriched in matched synovial fluid samples from ankylosing spondylitis patients. Some TCR beta motif variants had previously been reported in synovial fluid and blood of reactive arthritis patients, which suggested common disease-initiation mechanisms. A TCR beta motif made up of several highly homologous amino acid variants appeared to be characteristic of blood from ankylosing spondylitis patients.

Concerning this clonotype itself: The clone's antigen remains unknown. No base-level quality is on record; no much larger clone is a single base apart.

These reads were obtained on an Illumina HiSeq 2500. TCR beta libraries were prepared by quantitative 5'-RACE with molecular barcodes. On the study's bioinformatics: Disease-linked TCR variants were identified with a new computational method built on a probabilistic model of VDJ rearrangement. TCRdb cleaned the public reads at Q25 with fastp, built clones with MiXCR and kept in-frame beta chains. Identical CDR3 protein sequences are pooled into one entry, listed with their most common genes and DNA. TCRdb assigned the V and J calls; the authors' analysis was not used. This sample gives hundreds of thousands of distinct CDR3 sequences in total; around 21% of them show up just once. The top ten constitute about 3.5% of the sample. Including the terminal cysteine and phenylalanine, the CDR3 comprises 12 residues. Only the CDR3 DNA is retained, 36 bases long and in frame from the first base. V sheds 7 bases and J sheds 4 bases, leaving 13 bases between their ends. Reading the germline V gene (reference sequence) gives CDR1 DFQATT and CDR2 SNEGSKA.

The sequencing input was blood, either unsorted or a sorted T cell fraction (not recorded which). The sequence is built from TRBV20-1 and TRBJ1-2, with no confidently assigned D gene. The receptor was derived from a female donor with ankylosing spondylitis or in good health (not recorded which). The CDR3 amino acid sequence is: CSVNPGSYGYTF. Here is the DNA: TGCAGTGTTAATCCGGGAAGCTATGGCTACACCTTC.